Following are 27 T cell receptor beta chains from one sample sequenced in a study of blood T cell repertoires in COVID-19. Sequencing used immunoSEQ multiplex PCR; TCRdb keeps in-frame clones, though not all of them. The table has 65,000 to 70,000 clones, just under 80% seen once. Sequencing was done on a sample of peripheral blood. These receptors were taken from a human donor in a cohort sampled during active COVID-19.

J is TRBJ1-2 and V is TRBV7-9, with TRBD1 matching over 7 bases. Germline V gene lookup returns CDR1 SEHNR and CDR2 FQNEAQ (reference sequence). The V and J ends lost 4 bases and 8 bases, in that order; junction bases with no gene match: 10. The CDR3 length is 14 residues. CDR3 in DNA: TGTGCCAGCAGCTACCCGGGACAGTCGGTCGGCTACACCTTC. Residues: CASSYPGQSVGYTF.

This sequence joins TRBV6-6 and TRBJ1-5; TRBD1 matches 7 bases. CDR3 length: 15 residues. Germline trimming cut 6 bases from V and 4 bases from J; bases unmatched to any gene: 9. Germline assignment: CDR1 MNHNY and CDR2 SVGAGI (reference sequence). DNA of the CDR3: TGTGCCAGCAGGGACCGGGACAGCCCTAATCAGCCCCAGCATTTT. Its protein is CASRDRDSPNQPQHF.

This chain links TRBV28 with TRBJ1-3, with a tentative D call TRBD1 (6 bases). Germline loops: CDR1 MDHEN, CDR2 SYDVKM. There are 13 residues in the CDR3. The germline V and J ends were trimmed by 2 bases and 6 bases, with 8 bases remaining between them. CDR3 region: CASSLQGPNTIYF. The CDR3 bases are TGTGCCAGCAGTTTACAGGGGCCAAACACCATATATTTT.

The genes are TRBV6-4 and TRBJ2-1; 9 nucleotides line up with TRBD2. CDR1 and CDR2 from the germline V gene are MRHNA and SNTAGT. This CDR3 spans 16 amino acids. Trimming took 0 bases from V and 8 from J; bases not matched to a gene: 8. CDR3 in DNA: TGTGCCAGCAGTGACTCGGGGATAGCGGGAGTCTATGAGCAGTTCTTC. This gives the protein CASSDSGIAGVYEQFF.

This chain links TRBV28 with TRBJ2-1; 13 bases agree with TRBD2. The length of the CDR3 is 16 residues. Trimming removed 3 bases from V and 11 bases from J; junction bases left unmatched: 10. Germline values: CDR1 MDHEN, CDR2 SYDVKM. The CDR3 spells CASSLWSGTSGTKQFF. CDR3 DNA: TGTGCCAGCAGTTTGTGGTCCGGGACTAGCGGGACCAAGCAGTTCTTC.

In this sample, this clone turned up a few times. The genes are TRBV6-5 and TRBJ1-5; TRBD1 matches at 7 bases. The CDR3 is 14 residues long. With 5 bases clipped from V and 5 bases from J, the junction kept 6 bases outside the gene matches. Looked up from germline, CDR1 is MNHEY and CDR2 is SVGAGI. Written as DNA, the CDR3 is TGTGCCAGCAGTAACAGGGGCCTATATCAGCCCCAGCATTTT. Translated, it gives CASSNRGLYQPQHF.

The V gene is TRBV3-1 (or the pseudogene TRBV3-2), the J gene TRBJ2-6, with 8 bases lining up with TRBD1. J gave up 0 bases and V 2 bases, and 6 bases lay outside the gene matches. Germline CDR1 LGHDT, CDR2 YNNKEL (reference sequence). This CDR3 comprises 18 residues. In nucleotides, the CDR3 is TGTGCCAGCAGCCAACCTTGGACAGGGAGCTCTGGGGCCAACGTCCTGACTTTC. Translation gives CASSQPWTGSSGANVLTF.

The chain uses TRBV18 and TRBJ1-4; TRBD1 is a possible D gene (5 bases). This CDR3 contains 14 residues. V lost 2 bases, J lost 3 bases, and 7 bases lay in between. Germline assignment: CDR1 KGHSH and CDR2 LQKENI. The CDR3 here is CASSPVTANEKLFF. CDR3 in DNA: TGTGCCAGCTCACCAGTGACAGCTAATGAAAAACTGTTTTTT.

The genes are TRBV5-4 and TRBJ2-1, with D possibly matching TRBD2 (6 bases). Per the germline V gene, CDR1 is SGHNT and CDR2 is YYREEE (reference sequence). The length of the CDR3 is 15 residues. V gave up 2 bases and J gave up 0 bases, with 9 bases separating them. The CDR3 DNA reads as TGTGCCAGCAGCTTACGGGGGAGCTCCTACAATGAGCAGTTCTTC. Translating it yields CASSLRGSSYNEQFF. Filled out from reference TRBV5-4 and TRBJ2-1, the complete variable domain reads ETGVTQSPTHLIKTRGQQVTLRCSSQSGHNTVSWYQQALGQGPQFIFQYYREEENGRGNFPPRFSGLQFPNYSSELNVNALELDDSALYLCASSLRGSSYNEQFFGPGTRLTVL.

The chain joins TRBV9 to TRBJ2-1, with 10 bases that match TRBD1. Germline lookup yields CDR1 SGDLS and CDR2 YYNGEE. V lost 3 bases, J lost 2 bases, and 2 bases stayed unmatched. The CDR3 is 15 residues long. The CDR3 spells CASSGGQGAYNEQFF. The CDR3 DNA reads TGTGCCAGCAGCGGAGGACAGGGGGCCTACAATGAGCAGTTCTTC.

This chain joins TRBV10-1 and TRBJ2-3; tentatively, D is TRBD1 (5 bases). The CDR3 runs 13 residues. V dropped 4 bases and J dropped 1 base, with 6 bases sitting between them. The germline V gene has CDR1 WNHNN and CDR2 SYGVQD (reference sequence). The CDR3 nucleotides read TGCGCCAGCAGTGCCAGGGGCACAGATACGCAGTATTTT. Translation gives CASSARGTDTQYF.

The V call is TRBV2, the J call TRBJ2-7; D unclear. From germline, CDR1 is SNHLY and CDR2 FYNNEI. V lost 7 bases and J 0 bases, leaving 19 bases between the germline ends. The CDR3 runs to 16 residues. Written as DNA, the CDR3 is TGTGCCAGCACCCCATCGGAGATATCTAGCTCCTACGAGCAGTACTTC. It is translated as CASTPSEISSSYEQYF.

This clone was seen only a few times. The chain recombines TRBV30 with TRBJ2-5; no clear D gene. Trimming stripped 3 bases from V and 5 bases from J, with 4 bases between. Germline assignment: CDR1 GTSNPN and CDR2 SVGIG (reference sequence). The CDR3 has 10 amino acids. The CDR3 spells CAWSEETQYF. The CDR3 DNA follows: TGTGCCTGGAGCGAGGAGACCCAGTACTTC.

This rearrangement joins TRBV28 to TRBJ1-5, with TRBD1 as a possible D gene (5 bases). CDR1 is MDHEN, CDR2 SYDVKM, per germline. This CDR3 spans 15 amino acids. V was shortened by 7 bases and J by 7 bases, with 20 bases between the two germline ends. CDR3 coding DNA: TGTGCCAGCAAGACAACAGGCGGAGTAGGACAGCCCCAGCATTTT. Amino acid sequence: CASKTTGGVGQPQHF. The entire variable domain, with the rest obtained from reference TRBV28 and TRBJ1-5, is as follows: DVKVTQSSRYLVKRTGEKVFLECVQDMDHENMFWYRQDPGLGLRLIYFSYDVKMKEKGDIPEGYSVSREKKERFSLILESASTNQTSMYLCASKTTGGVGQPQHFGDGTRLSIL.

The gene calls are TRBV7-2 and TRBJ2-2; no firm D call. The CDR3 covers 15 residues. CDR1 and CDR2 from the germline V gene are SGHTA and FQGNSA. The V end lost 0 bases, the J end lost 2 bases, and 7 bases lay between the germline ends. DNA for the CDR3: TGTGCCAGCAGCTTAGCGGGCGACAACACCGGGGAGCTGTTTTTT. It codes for CASSLAGDNTGELFF.

The chain is built from TRBV10-3 and TRBJ1-1, with a possible D match to TRBD1 (5 bases). Deletions cut 0 bases from V and 7 bases from J, with 12 bases between. The CDR3 covers 14 residues. From germline, CDR1 is ENHRY and CDR2 SYGVKD. The CDR3 DNA reads TGTGCCATCAGTGAGTCTGGGGCGATCGTTGAAGCTTTCTTT. Translating gives CAISESGAIVEAFF.

V and J are TRBV24-1 and TRBJ2-2, with 7 bases fitting TRBD1. V shed 3 bases and J 6 bases; nucleotides not matched to a gene: 12. The CDR3 has 17 amino acids. From germline, CDR1 is KGHDR and CDR2 SFDVKD. CDR3 in DNA: TGTGCCACCAGTGATCCCGGGGCCACAGGGGACGCCGGGGAGCTGTTTTTT. This sequence encodes CATSDPGATGDAGELFF.

Of note for this clone: Additional DNA sequences in this sample encode the identical CDR3. The V call is TRBV27, the J call TRBJ1-1; 8 bases align to TRBD1. CDR1 is MNHEY, CDR2 SMNVEV, per germline (reference sequence). The CDR3 spans 15 residues. V shed 2 bases and J 1 base; nucleotides not matched to a gene: 3. The CDR3 DNA sequence: TGTGCCAGCAGTTTAGGGACAGGAGCGAACACTGAAGCTTTCTTT. Its protein is CASSLGTGANTEAFF.

The chain couples TRBV11-2 to TRBJ2-1; D is unresolved. V was trimmed by 1 base and J by 3 bases, leaving 13 bases between them. The germline gives CDR1 SGHAT, CDR2 FQNNGV. The CDR3 is made up of 16 amino acids. In DNA, the CDR3 is TGTGCCAGCAGCTTAGGGTTCGGCGGTAACTACAATGAGCAGTTCTTC. Its translation is CASSLGFGGNYNEQFF.

This clone was detected only a few times. The chain uses TRBV11-2 and TRBJ2-3; tentative D call: TRBD1 (6 bases). V lost 0 bases, J lost 4 bases, and 17 bases lay in between. This CDR3 is built from 17 residues. Germline assignment: CDR1 SGHAT and CDR2 FQNNGV. The DNA of the CDR3 is TGTGCCAGCAGCTTAGAGACAGGCCGAGGGCGGGCAGATACGCAGTATTTT. Its translation is CASSLETGRGRADTQYF.

This clone showed up many times. The CDR3 reads CASSPAPTGEETQYF. In DNA form, the CDR3 reads TGTGCCAGCTCCCCAGCCCCGACAGGGGAAGAGACCCAGTACTTC. J is TRBJ2-5 and V is TRBV18, with TRBD1 identical over 8 bases. Looked up from germline, CDR1 is KGHSH and CDR2 is LQKENI. The CDR3 has 15 amino acids. The trim removed 6 bases at V and 3 bases at J, leaving 9 bases unmatched.

This clone was found a few times. Other nucleotide sequences from this sample produce the same CDR3. V gene TRBV7-2 combines with J gene TRBJ2-3, with TRBD2 identical over 9 bases. Germline CDR1 and CDR2: SGHTA and FQGNSA. Trimming removed 5 bases from V and 1 base from J; junction bases left unmatched: 4. The CDR3 covers 15 residues. The CDR3, as DNA: TGTGCCAGCAGCCCTTGGACTAGCGGCACAGATACGCAGTATTTT. Amino acid sequence: CASSPWTSGTDTQYF.

The J gene is TRBJ1-2, the V gene TRBV2; tentative D call: TRBD1 (6 bases). Trimming left V 3 bases short and J 4 bases short, with 12 bases between. CDR3 size: 14 residues. Germline assignment: CDR1 SNHLY and CDR2 FYNNEI. CDR3 protein: CASSDGTGPYGYTF. The CDR3 nucleotides are TGTGCCAGCAGTGACGGAACAGGGCCCTATGGCTACACCTTC.

This chain links TRBV11-3 with TRBJ2-7; no definite D call. Germline V CDR1 and CDR2: SGHNT, YENEEA. The CDR3 runs 13 residues. V shed 0 bases and J shed 3 bases, with 6 bases lying between them. The CDR3, as DNA: TGTGCCAGCAGCTTAGACCTAGGCTACGAGCAGTACTTC. Residues: CASSLDLGYEQYF.

The chain couples TRBV2 to TRBJ2-1, with 7 positions matching TRBD2. Germline loops: CDR1 SNHLY, CDR2 FYNNEI. V was pared by 6 bases and J by 7 bases, with 6 bases of the junction left unmatched. This CDR3 spans 13 amino acids. The CDR3 sequence: CASRTGTTNEQFF. CDR3 nucleotides: TGTGCCAGCAGGACCGGGACTACAAATGAGCAGTTCTTC.

The chain combines TRBV10-1 with TRBJ1-1, with 9 bases identical to TRBD1. CDR1 WNHNN and CDR2 SYGVQD come from the germline V gene (reference sequence). The CDR3 has 16 amino acids. The V segment lost 6 bases and the J segment 3 bases; nucleotides outside the gene matches: 11. The CDR3 DNA reads TGCGCCAGCAGAGTACGGGACAGGGATTGGGACACTGAAGCTTTCTTT. Translated, it gives CASRVRDRDWDTEAFF.

This clone rates as medium-sized. The chain uses TRBV30 and TRBJ2-7, with 9 bases aligning to TRBD1. CDR1 and CDR2 (germline): GTSNPN, SVGIG (reference sequence). Trimming at V came to 0 bases and at J to 3 bases, leaving 3 bases not matched to a gene. The CDR3 is 14 residues long. Written as DNA, the CDR3 is TGTGCCTGGAGTGTCGTGGGACAGGGCTACGAGCAGTACTTC. Its translation: CAWSVVGQGYEQYF.